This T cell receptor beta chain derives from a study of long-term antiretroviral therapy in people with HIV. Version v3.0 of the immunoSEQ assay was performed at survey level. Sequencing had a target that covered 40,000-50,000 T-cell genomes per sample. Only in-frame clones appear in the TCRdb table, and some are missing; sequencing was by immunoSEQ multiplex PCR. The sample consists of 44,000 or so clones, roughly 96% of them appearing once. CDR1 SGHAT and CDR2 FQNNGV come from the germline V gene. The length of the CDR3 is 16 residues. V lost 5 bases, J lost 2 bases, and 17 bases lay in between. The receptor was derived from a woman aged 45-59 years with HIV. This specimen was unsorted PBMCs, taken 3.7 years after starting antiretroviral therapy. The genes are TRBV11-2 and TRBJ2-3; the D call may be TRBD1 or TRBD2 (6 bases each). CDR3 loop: CASSHGGGQNTDTQYF. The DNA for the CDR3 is TGTGCCAGCAGCCACGGAGGGGGACAAAACACAGATACGCAGTATTTT.